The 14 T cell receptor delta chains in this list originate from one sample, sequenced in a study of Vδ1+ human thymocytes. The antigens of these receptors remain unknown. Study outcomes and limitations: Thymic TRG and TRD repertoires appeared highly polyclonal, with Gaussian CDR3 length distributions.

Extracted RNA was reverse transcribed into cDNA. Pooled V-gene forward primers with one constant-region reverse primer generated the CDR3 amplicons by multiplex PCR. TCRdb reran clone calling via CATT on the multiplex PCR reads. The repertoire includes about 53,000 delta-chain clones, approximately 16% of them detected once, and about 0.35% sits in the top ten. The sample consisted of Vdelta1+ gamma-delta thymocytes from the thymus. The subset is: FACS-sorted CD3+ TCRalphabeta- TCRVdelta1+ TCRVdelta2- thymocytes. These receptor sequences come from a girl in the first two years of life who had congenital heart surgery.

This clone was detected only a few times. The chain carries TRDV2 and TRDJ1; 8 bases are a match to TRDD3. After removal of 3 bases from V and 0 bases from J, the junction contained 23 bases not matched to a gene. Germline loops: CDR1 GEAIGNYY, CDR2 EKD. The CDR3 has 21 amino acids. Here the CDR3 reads CACDRSRLVLGGRPNTDKLIF. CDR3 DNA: TGTGCCTGTGACCGATCCCGACTAGTACTGGGGGGCCGACCTAACACCGATAAACTCATCTTT.

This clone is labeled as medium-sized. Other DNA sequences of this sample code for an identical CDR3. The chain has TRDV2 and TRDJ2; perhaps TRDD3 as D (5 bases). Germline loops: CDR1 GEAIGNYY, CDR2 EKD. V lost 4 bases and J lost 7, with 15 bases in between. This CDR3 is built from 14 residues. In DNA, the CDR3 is TGTGCCTGTGATTGGCGCCGGGATGTAGCACAACTCTTCTTT. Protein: CACDWRRDVAQLFF.

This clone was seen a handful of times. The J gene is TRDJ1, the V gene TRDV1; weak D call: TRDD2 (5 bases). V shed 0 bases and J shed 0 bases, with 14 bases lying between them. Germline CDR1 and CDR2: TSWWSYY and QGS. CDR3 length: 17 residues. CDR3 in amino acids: CALGELGPTGYTDKLIF. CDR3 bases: TGTGCTCTTGGGGAACTCGGCCCTACCGGGTACACCGATAAACTCATCTTT.

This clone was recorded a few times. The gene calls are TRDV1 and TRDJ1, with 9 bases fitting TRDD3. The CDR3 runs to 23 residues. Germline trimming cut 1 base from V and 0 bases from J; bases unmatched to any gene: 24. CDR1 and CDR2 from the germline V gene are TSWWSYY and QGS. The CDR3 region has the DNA TGTGCTCTTGGGGAACGCAGTAGGTCCCGACAACCACTGGGGGAGATGTACACCGATAAACTCATCTTT. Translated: CALGERSRSRQPLGEMYTDKLIF.

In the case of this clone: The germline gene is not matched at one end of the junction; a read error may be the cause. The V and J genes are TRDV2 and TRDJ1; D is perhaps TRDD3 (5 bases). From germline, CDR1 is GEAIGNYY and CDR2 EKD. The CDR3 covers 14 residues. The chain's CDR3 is CARDTGGCTDKLIF. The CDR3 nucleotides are TGTGCCCGTGACACGGGGGGGTGCACCGATAAACTCATCTTT.

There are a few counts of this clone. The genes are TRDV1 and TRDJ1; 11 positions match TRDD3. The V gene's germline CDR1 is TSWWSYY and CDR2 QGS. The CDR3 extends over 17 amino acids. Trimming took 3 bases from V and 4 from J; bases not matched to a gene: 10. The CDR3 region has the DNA TGTGCTCTTGGGGACTACTGGGGGATAGAGGGAAGCGATAAACTCATCTTT. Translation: CALGDYWGIEGSDKLIF.

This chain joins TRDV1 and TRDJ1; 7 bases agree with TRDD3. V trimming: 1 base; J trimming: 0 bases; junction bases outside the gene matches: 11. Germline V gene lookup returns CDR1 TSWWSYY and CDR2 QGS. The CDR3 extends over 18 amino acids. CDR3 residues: CALGEQPVGELYTDKLIF. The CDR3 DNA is TGTGCTCTTGGGGAACAACCCGTGGGGGAGCTGTACACCGATAAACTCATCTTT.

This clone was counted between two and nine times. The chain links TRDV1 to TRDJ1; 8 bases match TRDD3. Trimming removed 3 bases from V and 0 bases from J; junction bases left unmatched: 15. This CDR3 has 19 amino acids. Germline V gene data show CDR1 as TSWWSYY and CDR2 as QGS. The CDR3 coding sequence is TGTGCTCTTGGGGACTGCCCCAGGACGCTGGGGGAAAACACCGATAAACTCATCTTT. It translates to CALGDCPRTLGENTDKLIF.

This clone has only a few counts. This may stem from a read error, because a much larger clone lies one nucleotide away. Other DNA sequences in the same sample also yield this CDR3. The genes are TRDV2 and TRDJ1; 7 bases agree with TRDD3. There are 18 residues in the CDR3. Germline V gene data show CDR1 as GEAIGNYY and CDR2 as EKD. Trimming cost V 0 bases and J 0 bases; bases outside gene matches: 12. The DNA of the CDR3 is TGTGCCTGTGACACCGGATATTGGGGGACGGCGTACACCGATAAACTCATCTTT. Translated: CACDTGYWGTAYTDKLIF.

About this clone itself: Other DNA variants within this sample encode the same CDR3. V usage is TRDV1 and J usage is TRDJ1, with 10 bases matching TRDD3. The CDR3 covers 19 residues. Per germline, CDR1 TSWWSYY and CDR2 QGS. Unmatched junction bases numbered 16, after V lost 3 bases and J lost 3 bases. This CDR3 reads CALGDGLPPGGYSSDKLIF. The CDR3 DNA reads TGTGCTCTTGGGGACGGCCTTCCGCCTGGGGGATATTCCTCCGATAAACTCATCTTT.

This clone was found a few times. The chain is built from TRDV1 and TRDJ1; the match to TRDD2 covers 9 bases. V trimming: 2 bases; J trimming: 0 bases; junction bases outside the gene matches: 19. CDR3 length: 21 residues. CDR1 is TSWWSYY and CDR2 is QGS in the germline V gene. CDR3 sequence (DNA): TGTGCTCTTGGGGAAACCTTCCTACGTTTTACTGGGCTCCAATACACCGATAAACTCATCTTT. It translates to CALGETFLRFTGLQYTDKLIF.

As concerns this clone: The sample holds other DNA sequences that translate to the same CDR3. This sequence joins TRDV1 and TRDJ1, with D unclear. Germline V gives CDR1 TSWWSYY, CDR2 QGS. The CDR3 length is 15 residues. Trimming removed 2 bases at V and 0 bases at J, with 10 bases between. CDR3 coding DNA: TGTGCTCTTGGGGAATTGGCCCCGTACACCGATAAACTCATCTTT. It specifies CALGELAPYTDKLIF.

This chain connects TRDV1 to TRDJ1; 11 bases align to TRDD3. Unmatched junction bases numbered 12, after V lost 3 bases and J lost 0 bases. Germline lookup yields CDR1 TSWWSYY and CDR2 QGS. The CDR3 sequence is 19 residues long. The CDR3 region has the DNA TGTGCTCTTGGGGAGCGGAGCAGGGCTGGGGGATACTACACCGATAAACTCATCTTT. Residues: CALGERSRAGGYYTDKLIF.

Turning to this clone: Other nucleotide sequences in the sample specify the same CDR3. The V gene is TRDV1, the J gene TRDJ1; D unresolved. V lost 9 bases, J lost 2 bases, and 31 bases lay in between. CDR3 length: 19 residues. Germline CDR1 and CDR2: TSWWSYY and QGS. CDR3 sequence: CALSPCNGVRDGRTDKLIF. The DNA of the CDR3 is TGTGCTCTATCGCCCTGCAACGGGGTACGCGATGGTCGGACCGATAAACTCATCTTT.